The source of this T cell receptor (beta chain) is a study of vaccination and CD4 T cells after COVID-19. The overall study: Convalescent patients were SARS-CoV-2 positive by nasal swab PCR; ten or so mild, one severe. Convalescent donors totaled six males and four females, including two who were Hispanic. The authors used overlapping spike peptides from SARS-CoV-2, HCoV-NL63, HCoV-OC43 and HCoV-229E to stimulate cells.

Per the germline V gene, CDR1 is SGHVS and CDR2 is FQNEAQ. The CDR3 contains 14 residues. The junction had 4 bases not matched to a gene; V was cut back by 2 bases and J by 6 bases. About this clonotype: Its antigen is not known.

The sample's treatment: roughly 11-day PBMC culture with coronavirus spike peptide pools or control peptides (ViraFEST assay). Sequence data for DNA of cultured CD4+ T cells were generated by the Oncomine TCR Beta short-read assay. TCRdb used MiXCR to reprocess the PCR reads, holding one entry per CDR3 protein. The sample yields around 17,000 distinct CDR3 sequences, around 58% seen once. The sequenced material came from CD4+ T cells from blood, cultured in vitro. V gene TRBV7-8 combines with J gene TRBJ2-1, with 7 bases lining up with TRBD2. The sequence came from a human donor who had recovered from COVID-19. CDR3 coding DNA: TGTGCCAGCAGCTTATATCGGACTAGCAATGAGCAGTTCTTC. It codes for CASSLYRTSNEQFF.